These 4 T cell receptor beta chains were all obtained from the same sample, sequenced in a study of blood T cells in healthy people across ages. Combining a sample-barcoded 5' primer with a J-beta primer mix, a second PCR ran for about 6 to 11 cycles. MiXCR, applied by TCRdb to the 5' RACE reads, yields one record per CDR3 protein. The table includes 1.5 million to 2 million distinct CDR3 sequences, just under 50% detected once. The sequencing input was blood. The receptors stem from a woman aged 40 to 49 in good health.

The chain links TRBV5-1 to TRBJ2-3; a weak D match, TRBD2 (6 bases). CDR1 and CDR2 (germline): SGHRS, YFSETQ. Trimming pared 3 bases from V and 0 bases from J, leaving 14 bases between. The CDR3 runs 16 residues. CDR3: CASSWRAGLSTDTQYF. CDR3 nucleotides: TGCGCCAGCAGCTGGCGGGCGGGACTTAGCACAGATACGCAGTATTTT.

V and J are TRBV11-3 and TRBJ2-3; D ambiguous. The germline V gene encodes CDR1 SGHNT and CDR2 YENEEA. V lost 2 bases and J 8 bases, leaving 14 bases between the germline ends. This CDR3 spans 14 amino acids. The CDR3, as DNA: TGTGCCAGCAGCTTAATGGCGGTCGACTCTACGCAGTATTTT. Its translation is CASSLMAVDSTQYF.

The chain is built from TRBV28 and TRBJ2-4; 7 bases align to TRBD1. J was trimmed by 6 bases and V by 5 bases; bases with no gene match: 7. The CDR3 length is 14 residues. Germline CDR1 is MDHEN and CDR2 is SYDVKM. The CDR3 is CASSKDRVGNIQYF. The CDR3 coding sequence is TGTGCCAGCAGTAAAGACAGGGTTGGAAACATTCAGTACTTC.

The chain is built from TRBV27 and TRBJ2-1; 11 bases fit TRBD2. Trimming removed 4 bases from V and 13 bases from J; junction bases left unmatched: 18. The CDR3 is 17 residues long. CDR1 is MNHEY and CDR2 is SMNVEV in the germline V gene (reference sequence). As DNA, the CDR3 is TGTGCCAGCAGTTCAATATCCGGGACTAGCGGCTACACTGAACAGTTCTTC. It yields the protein CASSSISGTSGYTEQFF.